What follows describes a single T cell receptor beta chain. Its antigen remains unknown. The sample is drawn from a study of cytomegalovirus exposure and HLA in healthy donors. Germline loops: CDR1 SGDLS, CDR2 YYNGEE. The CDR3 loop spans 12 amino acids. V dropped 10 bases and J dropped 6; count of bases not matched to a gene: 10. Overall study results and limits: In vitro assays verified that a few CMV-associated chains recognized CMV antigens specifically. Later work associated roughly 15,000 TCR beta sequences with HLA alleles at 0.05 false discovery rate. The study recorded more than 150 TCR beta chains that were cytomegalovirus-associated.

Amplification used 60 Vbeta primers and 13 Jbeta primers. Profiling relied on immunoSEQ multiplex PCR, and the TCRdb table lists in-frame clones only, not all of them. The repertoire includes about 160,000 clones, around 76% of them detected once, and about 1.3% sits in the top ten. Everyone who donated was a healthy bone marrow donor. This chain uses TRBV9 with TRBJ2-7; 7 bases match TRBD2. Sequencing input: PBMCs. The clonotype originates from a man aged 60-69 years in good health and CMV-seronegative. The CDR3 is CAGRDGGTEQYF. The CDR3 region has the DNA TGTGCCGGCCGCGACGGGGGGACCGAGCAGTACTTC.